Sequencing of this TCR beta chain was carried out in a study of T cell responses to AZD1222 COVID-19 vaccine. As for the study in general: Second-dose intervals near 4 or 12 weeks were combined. Whole-study results and caveats: Spike-specific TCR breadth and depth rose after two AZD1222 doses. There were mostly white British donors and more females than males, and clonal diversity was possibly underestimated.

About this clone itself: Antigen specificity is unknown.

Germline V lookup: CDR1 LGHNA, CDR2 YNFKEQ. The CDR3 totals 14 residues. V gave up 4 bases and J gave up 1 base, with 10 bases separating them. Repertoires were generated with immunoSEQ multiplex PCR, while TCRdb's copy carries only in-frame clones and drops some. The sample records approximately 160,000 clones, approximately 93% being singletons. The sequence came from an adult in good health. The sequencing used peripheral blood, collected on day 0 of AZD1222 vaccination. The J gene is TRBJ2-5, the V gene TRBV4-2, with D hard to call. Here the CDR3 DNA reads TGTGCCAGCAGCCCCTCTTGGATCCAAGAGACCCAGTACTTC. It encodes CASSPSWIQETQYF.